These 5 T cell receptor beta chains were sequenced from one sample in a study of blood T cell dynamics during melanoma immunotherapy (dated by TCRdb to between 2020 and 2021). Read against the paper, the sample's time point label means: week 3, after first cycle of checkpoint inhibitor. The library was prepared using the immunoSEQ multiplex PCR assay. The immuneACCESS repertoire file appears here via TCRdb, limited to in-frame rearrangements. These files lack a portion of the clones; in checked studies, under half of the deficit traces to unresolved V genes, and the cause of the others is not known. This sample has about 6,700 clones in its table, and 70% to 90% of those were observed once. The ten largest clones capture 30% to 40% of the sample. The material was blood, obtained from a patient treated with checkpoint blockade. All receptors derive from a human donor with melanoma. Some clones in this sample may be carry-over from other donors' samples.

This rearrangement joins TRBV6-1 to TRBJ1-4; D ambiguous. The germline gives CDR1 MNHNS, CDR2 SASEGT. The CDR3 is 14 residues long. The V end lost 1 base, the J end lost 8 bases, and 11 bases lay between the germline ends. CDR3 sequence: CASSEDLGSEKLFF. In nucleotides, the CDR3 is TGTGCCAGCAGTGAAGACTTAGGGAGCGAAAAACTGTTTTTT.

This clone was counted once. V and J are TRBV9 and TRBJ1-2; D ambiguous. The germline V gene has CDR1 SGDLS and CDR2 YYNGEE. Trimming removed 0 bases from V and 8 bases from J, with 8 bases in between. This CDR3 has 12 residues. Written as DNA, the CDR3 is TGTGCCAGCAGCGTAGGTGCAGGCGGCTACACCTTC. This codes for CASSVGAGGYTF.

The V call is TRBV5-6, the J call TRBJ2-6; 7 bases align to TRBD1. With 0 bases clipped from V and 0 bases from J, the junction kept 9 bases outside the gene matches. This CDR3 spans 19 amino acids. CDR1 is SGHDT, CDR2 YYEEEE, per germline. The CDR3 sequence: CASSLVGRTGFSGANVLTF. The CDR3 coding sequence is TGTGCCAGCAGCTTGGTAGGTCGGACAGGATTCTCTGGGGCCAACGTCCTGACTTTC. Full variable domain (outside the CDR3, taken from reference TRBV5-6 and TRBJ2-6): DAGVTQSPTHLIKTRGQQVTLRCSPKSGHDTVSWYQQALGQGPQFIFQYYEEEERQRGNFPDRFSGHQFPNYSSELNVNALLLGDSALYLCASSLVGRTGFSGANVLTFGAGSRLTVL.

The chain has TRBV6-5 and TRBJ2-3, with D perhaps being TRBD1 or TRBD2 (5 bases each). Germline V gene lookup returns CDR1 MNHEY and CDR2 SVGAGI. Trimming shortened V by 5 bases and J by 6 bases, and 15 bases separated the two germline ends. There are 14 residues in the CDR3. CDR3 region: CASSRDGRSDTQYF. The CDR3 coding sequence is TGTGCCAGCAGTCGGGACGGGCGTTCGGATACGCAGTATTTT.

The V and J genes are TRBV7-2 and TRBJ2-1; D is possibly TRBD1 (6 bases). This CDR3 is built from 14 residues. V was pared by 2 bases and J by 6 bases, with 11 bases between. Germline V gene sequence: CDR1 SGHTA, CDR2 FQGNSA. The CDR3 is CASSLQAGANEQFF. The DNA for the CDR3 is TGTGCCAGCAGCTTACAAGCAGGGGCCAATGAGCAGTTCTTC.